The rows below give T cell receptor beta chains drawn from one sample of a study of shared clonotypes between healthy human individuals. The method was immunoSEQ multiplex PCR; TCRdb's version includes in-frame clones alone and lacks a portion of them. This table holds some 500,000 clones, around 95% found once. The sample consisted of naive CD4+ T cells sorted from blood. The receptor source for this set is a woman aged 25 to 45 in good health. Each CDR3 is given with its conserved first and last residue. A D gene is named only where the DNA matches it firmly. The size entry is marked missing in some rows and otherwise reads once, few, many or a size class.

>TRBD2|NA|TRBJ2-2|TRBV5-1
CASLSGTAGELFF
TGCGCCAGCCTTAGCGGGACGGCCGGGGAGCTGTTTTTT
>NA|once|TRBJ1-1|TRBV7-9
CASSISSTEAFF
TGTGCCAGCAGCATCAGCAGCACTGAAGCTTTCTTT
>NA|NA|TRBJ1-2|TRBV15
CATSLGAGLGDGYTF
TGTGCCACCAGCCTCGGCGCGGGGTTAGGGGATGGCTACACCTTC
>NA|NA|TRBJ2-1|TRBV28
CASSPNPGVWEQFF
TGTGCCAGCAGCCCCAACCCGGGGGTCTGGGAGCAGTTCTTC
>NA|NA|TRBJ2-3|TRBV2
CASSSKGITDTQYF
TGTGCCAGCAGCTCTAAGGGGATCACAGATACGCAGTATTTT
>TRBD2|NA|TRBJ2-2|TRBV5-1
CASSGTSGRAGTGELFF
TGCGCCAGCAGCGGGACTAGCGGGAGGGCAGGCACCGGGGAGCTGTTTTTT
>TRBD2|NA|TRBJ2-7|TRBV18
CASSPDGRAYEQYF
TGTGCCAGCTCACCCGACGGGAGGGCCTACGAGCAGTACTTC
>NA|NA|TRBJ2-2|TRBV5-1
CASSLAADEMAGELFF
TGCGCCAGCAGCTTGGCCGCGGACGAAATGGCCGGGGAGCTGTTTTTT
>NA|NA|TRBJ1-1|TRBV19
CASSIAADIEAFF
TGTGCCAGTAGTATAGCGGCAGACATTGAAGCTTTCTTT
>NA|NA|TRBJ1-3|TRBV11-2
CASSLSGARNTIYF
TGTGCCAGCAGCTTATCAGGGGCGAGAAACACCATATATTTT
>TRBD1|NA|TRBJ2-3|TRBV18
CASSLGQGADTQYF
TGTGCCAGCTCATTGGGACAGGGGGCAGATACGCAGTATTTT
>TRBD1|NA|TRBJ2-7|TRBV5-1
CASRSGGLEQYF
TGCGCCAGCAGGTCAGGGGGATTGGAGCAGTACTTC
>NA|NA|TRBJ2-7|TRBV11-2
CASSLSGTSSYEQYF
TGTGCCAGCAGCTTGTCTGGGACTTCTTCCTACGAGCAGTACTTC
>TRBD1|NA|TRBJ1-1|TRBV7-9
CASSPSGGRVTEAFF
TGTGCCAGCAGCCCGTCAGGGGGGCGAGTCACTGAAGCTTTCTTT
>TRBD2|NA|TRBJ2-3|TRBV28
CSSGRADTQYF
TGTTCTAGCGGGAGAGCAGATACGCAGTATTTT
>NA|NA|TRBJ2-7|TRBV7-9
CASSLVRGYSYEQYF
TGTGCCAGCAGCTTAGTTCGCGGATACTCCTACGAGCAGTACTTC
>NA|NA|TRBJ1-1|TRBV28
CAITSRKGDTEAFF
TGTGCCATCACTTCCAGGAAGGGGGACACTGAAGCTTTCTTT
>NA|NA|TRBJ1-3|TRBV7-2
CASSQFAGGSSGNTIYF
TGTGCCAGCAGCCAATTCGCGGGCGGATCGTCTGGAAACACCATATATTTT
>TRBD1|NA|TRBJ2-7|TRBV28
CASTQRDRGTYEQYF
TGTGCCAGCACTCAGAGGGACAGGGGGACCTACGAGCAGTACTTC
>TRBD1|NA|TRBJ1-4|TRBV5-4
CASSLGQGVREKLFF
TGTGCCAGCAGCTTGGGACAGGGGGTTCGGGAAAAACTGTTTTTT
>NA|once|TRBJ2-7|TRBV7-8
CASSRLDTNYEQYF
TGTGCCAGCAGCCGACTGGACACCAACTACGAGCAGTACTTC
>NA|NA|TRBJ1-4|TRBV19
CASSIMGERGTNEKLFF
TGTGCCAGTAGTATAATGGGCGAACGGGGGACTAATGAAAAACTGTTTTTT
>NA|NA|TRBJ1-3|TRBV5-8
CASSLNGVLGNTIYF
TGTGCCAGCAGCTTGAATGGGGTGCTGGGAAACACCATATATTTT
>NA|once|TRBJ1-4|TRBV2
CASSENGLIKNEKLFF
TGTGCCAGCAGTGAAAATGGGTTGATTAAGAATGAAAAACTGTTTTTT
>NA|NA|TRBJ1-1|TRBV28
CATSGDHTEAFF
TGTGCCACTTCCGGGGACCACACTGAAGCTTTCTTT
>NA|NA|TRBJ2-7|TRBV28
CASSLDRYEQYF
TGTGCCAGCAGTCTGGACAGATACGAGCAGTACTTC
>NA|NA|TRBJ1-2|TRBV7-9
CASSLAHAGSNYGYTF
TGTGCCAGCAGCTTAGCCCATGCAGGGTCTAACTATGGCTACACCTTC
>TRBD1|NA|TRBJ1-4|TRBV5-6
CASSLGGTGGGKLFF
TGTGCCAGCAGCTTGGGAGGGACAGGGGGCGGTAAACTGTTTTTT
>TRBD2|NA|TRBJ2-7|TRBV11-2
CASKLAGVYYEQYF
TGTGCCAGCAAACTAGCGGGAGTGTACTACGAGCAGTACTTC
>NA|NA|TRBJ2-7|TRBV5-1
CASSLSSGTGAYEQYF
TGCGCCAGCAGTTTAAGCTCCGGGACTGGAGCCTACGAGCAGTACTTC
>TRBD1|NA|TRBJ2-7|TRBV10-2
CASRETGANEQYF
TGCGCCAGCAGGGAAACAGGGGCCAACGAGCAGTACTTC
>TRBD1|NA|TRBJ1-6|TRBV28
CASRRQGLTMNSPLHF
TGTGCCAGCAGGCGACAGGGGCTCACCATGAATTCACCCCTCCACTTT
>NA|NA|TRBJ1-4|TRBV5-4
CASSLGAVSTNEKLFF
TGTGCCAGCAGCTTGGGCGCAGTCTCAACTAATGAAAAACTGTTTTTT
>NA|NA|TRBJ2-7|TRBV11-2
CASSLDLGPSSYEQYF
TGTGCCAGCAGCTTAGATTTAGGTCCAAGCTCCTACGAGCAGTACTTC
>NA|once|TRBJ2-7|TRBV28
CASGPSEQYF
TGTGCCAGCGGACCTTCCGAGCAGTACTTC
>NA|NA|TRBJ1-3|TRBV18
CASSPGQTPGNTIYF
TGTGCCAGCTCACCAGGACAAACCCCTGGAAACACCATATATTTT
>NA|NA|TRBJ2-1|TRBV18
CASSPRVDEQFF
TGTGCCAGCTCACCAAGGGTGGATGAGCAGTTCTTC
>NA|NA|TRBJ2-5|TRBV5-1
CASSSDGGSGETQYF
TGCGCCAGCAGCTCGGACGGAGGGAGTGGGGAGACCCAGTACTTC
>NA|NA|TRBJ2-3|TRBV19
CASSPLPLPHTQYF
TGTGCCAGTAGTCCCCTACCCCTTCCTCATACGCAGTATTTT
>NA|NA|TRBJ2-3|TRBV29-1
CSVVQVDTQYF
TGCAGCGTCGTACAGGTAGATACGCAGTATTTT
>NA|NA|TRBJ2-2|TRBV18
CASSPLGALNTGELFF
TGTGCCAGCTCACCACTAGGCGCCCTGAACACCGGGGAGCTGTTTTTT
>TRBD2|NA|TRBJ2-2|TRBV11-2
CASSLGTSSTGELFF
TGTGCCAGCAGCTTGGGGACTAGTAGCACCGGGGAGCTGTTTTTT
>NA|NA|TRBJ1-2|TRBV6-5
CASSYSRWANYGYTF
TGTGCCAGCAGTTACTCGAGGTGGGCCAACTATGGCTACACCTTC
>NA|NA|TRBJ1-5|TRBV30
CAWSEGHLNSNQPQHF
TGTGCCTGGAGTGAGGGACATCTAAATAGCAATCAGCCCCAGCATTTT
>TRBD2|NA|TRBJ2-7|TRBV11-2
CASSLGGLSGRALVGRQYF
TGTGCCAGCAGCTTAGGGGGGCTGAGCGGGAGGGCCCTCGTGGGACGGCAGTACTTC
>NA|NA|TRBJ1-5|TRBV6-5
CASSATKNQPQHF
TGTGCCAGCAGTGCAACAAAAAATCAGCCCCAGCATTTT
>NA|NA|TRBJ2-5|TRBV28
CASSLQGHQETQYF
TGTGCCAGCAGTTTACAGGGACATCAAGAGACCCAGTACTTC
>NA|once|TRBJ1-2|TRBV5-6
CASGDRSFYGYTF
TGTGCCAGCGGCGACAGGAGCTTTTATGGCTACACCTTC
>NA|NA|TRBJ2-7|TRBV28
CASREGIYEQYF
TGTGCCAGCAGGGAGGGAATCTACGAGCAGTACTTC
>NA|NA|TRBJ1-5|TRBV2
CASSELRSNQPQHF
TGTGCCAGCAGTGAACTCCGGAGCAATCAGCCCCAGCATTTT
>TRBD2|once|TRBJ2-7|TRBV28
CASRSNTGLVSYEQYF
TGTGCCAGCAGATCAAATACGGGACTAGTATCCTACGAGCAGTACTTC
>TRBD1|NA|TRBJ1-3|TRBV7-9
CASSFTGTGGSGNTIYF
TGTGCCAGCAGCTTTACCGGGACAGGGGGCTCTGGAAACACCATATATTTT
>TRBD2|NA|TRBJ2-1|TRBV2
CASILTGLANNEQFF
TGTGCCAGCATTCTAACGGGACTAGCGAACAATGAGCAGTTCTTC
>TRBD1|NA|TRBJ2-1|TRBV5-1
CASSRDRNGVNEQFF
TGCGCCAGCAGCAGGGACAGGAACGGAGTCAATGAGCAGTTCTTC
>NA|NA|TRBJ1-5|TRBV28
CAAKGGNQPQHF
TGTGCCGCAAAGGGGGGCAATCAGCCCCAGCATTTT
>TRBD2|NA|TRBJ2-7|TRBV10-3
CAISEVIGAGEGEQYF
TGTGCCATCAGTGAAGTAATAGGAGCGGGAGAGGGCGAGCAGTACTTC